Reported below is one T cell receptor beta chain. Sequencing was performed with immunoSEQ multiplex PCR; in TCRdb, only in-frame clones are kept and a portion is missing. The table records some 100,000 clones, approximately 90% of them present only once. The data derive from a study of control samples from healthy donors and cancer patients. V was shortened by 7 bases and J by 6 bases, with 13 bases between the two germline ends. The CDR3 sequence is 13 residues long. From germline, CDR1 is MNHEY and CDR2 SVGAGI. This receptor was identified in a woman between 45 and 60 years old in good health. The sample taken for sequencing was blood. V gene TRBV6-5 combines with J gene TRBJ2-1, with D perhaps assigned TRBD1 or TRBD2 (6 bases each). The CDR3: CASTGGYLNEQFF. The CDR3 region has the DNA TGTGCCAGCACCGGGGGCTATCTCAATGAGCAGTTCTTC.